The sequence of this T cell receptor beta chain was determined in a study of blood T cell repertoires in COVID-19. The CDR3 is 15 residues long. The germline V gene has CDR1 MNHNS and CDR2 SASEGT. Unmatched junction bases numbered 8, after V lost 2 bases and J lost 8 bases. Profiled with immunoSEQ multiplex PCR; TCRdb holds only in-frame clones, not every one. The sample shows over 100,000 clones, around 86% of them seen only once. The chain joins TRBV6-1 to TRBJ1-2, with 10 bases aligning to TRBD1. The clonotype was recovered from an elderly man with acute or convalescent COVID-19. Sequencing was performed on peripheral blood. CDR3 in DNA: TGTGCCAGCAGTGAACGGTCCGACAGGGGGCGCGGCTACACCTTC. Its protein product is CASSERSDRGRGYTF.